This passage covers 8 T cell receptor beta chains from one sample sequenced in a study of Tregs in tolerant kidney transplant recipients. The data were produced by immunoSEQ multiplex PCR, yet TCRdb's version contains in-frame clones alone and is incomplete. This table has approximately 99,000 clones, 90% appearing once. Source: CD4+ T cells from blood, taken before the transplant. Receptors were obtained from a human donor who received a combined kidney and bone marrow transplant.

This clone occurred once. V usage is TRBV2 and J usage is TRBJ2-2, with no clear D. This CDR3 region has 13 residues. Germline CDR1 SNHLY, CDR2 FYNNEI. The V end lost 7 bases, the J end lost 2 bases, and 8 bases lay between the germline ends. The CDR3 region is CASTQSNTGELFF. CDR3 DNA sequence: TGTGCCAGCACCCAATCCAACACCGGGGAGCTGTTTTTT.

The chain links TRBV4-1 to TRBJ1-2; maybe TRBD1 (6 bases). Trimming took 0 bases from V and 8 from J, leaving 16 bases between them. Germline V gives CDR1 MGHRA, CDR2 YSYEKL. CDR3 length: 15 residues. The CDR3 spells CASSQDNRERGGYTF. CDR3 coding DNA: TGCGCCAGCAGCCAAGATAACAGGGAACGGGGAGGCTACACCTTC.

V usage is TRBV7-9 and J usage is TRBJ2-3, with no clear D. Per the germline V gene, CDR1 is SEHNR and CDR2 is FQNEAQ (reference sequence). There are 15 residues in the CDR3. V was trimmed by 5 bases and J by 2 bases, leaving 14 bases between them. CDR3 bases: TGTGCCAGCAGCCCCGAGGTTGCCGCCACAGATACGCAGTATTTT. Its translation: CASSPEVAATDTQYF.

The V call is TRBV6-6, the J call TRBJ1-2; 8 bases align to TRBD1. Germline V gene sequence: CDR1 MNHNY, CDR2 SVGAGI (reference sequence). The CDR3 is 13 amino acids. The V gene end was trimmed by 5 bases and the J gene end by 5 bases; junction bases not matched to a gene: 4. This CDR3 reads CASSPGTGYGYTF. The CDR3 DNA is TGTGCCAGCAGTCCCGGGACAGGATATGGCTACACCTTC.

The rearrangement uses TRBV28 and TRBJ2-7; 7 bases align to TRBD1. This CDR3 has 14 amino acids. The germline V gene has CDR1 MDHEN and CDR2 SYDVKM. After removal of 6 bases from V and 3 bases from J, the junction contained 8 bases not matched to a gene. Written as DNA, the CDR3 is TGTGCCAGCAGGTCCCCAGGGGGTAACTACGAGCAGTACTTC. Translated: CASRSPGGNYEQYF.

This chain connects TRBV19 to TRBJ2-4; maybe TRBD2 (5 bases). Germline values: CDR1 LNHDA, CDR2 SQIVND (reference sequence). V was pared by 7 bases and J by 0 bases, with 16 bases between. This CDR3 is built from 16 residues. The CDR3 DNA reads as TGTGCCAGTACCCCCGGCCTCGGACTAGCCAAAAACATTCAGTACTTC. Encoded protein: CASTPGLGLAKNIQYF.

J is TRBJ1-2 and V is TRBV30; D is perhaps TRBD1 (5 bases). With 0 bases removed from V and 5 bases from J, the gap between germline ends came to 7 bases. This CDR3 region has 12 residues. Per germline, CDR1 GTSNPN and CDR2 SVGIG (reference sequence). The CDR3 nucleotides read TGTGCCTGGAGTGTACGGGGGTATGGCTACACCTTC. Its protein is CAWSVRGYGYTF.

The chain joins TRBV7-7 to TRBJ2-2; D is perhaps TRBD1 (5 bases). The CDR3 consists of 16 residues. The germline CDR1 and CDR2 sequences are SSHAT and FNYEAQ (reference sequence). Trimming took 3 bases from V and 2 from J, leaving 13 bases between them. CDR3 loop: CASSFSGQANTGELFF. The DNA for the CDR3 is TGTGCCAGCAGCTTCTCAGGGCAGGCAAACACCGGGGAGCTGTTTTTT.